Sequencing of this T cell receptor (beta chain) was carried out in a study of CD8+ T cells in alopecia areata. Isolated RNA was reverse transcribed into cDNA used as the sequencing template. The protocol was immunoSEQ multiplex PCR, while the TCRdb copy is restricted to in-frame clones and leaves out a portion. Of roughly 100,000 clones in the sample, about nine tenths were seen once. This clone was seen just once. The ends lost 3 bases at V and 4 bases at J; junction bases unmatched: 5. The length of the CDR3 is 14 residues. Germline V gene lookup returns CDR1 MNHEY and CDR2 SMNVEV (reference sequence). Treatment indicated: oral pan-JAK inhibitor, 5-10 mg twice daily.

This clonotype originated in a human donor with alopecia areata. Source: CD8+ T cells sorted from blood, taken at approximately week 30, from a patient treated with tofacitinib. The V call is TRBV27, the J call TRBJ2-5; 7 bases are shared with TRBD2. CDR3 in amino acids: CASSLAGARETQYF. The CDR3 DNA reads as TGTGCCAGCAGTTTGGCGGGAGCGCGAGAGACCCAGTACTTC.